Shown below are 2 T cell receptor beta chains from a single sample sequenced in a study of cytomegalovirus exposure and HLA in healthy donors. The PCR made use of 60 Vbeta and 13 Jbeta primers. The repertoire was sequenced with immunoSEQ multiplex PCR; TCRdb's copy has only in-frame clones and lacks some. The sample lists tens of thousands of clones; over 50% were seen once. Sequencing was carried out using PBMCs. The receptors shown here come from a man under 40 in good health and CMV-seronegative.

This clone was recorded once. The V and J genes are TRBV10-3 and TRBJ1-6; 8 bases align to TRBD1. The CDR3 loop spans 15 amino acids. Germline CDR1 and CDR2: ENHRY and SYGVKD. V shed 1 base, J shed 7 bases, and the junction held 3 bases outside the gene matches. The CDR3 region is CAISEWTGSNSPLHF. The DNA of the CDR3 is TGTGCCATCAGTGAGTGGACAGGGTCGAATTCACCCCTCCACTTT.

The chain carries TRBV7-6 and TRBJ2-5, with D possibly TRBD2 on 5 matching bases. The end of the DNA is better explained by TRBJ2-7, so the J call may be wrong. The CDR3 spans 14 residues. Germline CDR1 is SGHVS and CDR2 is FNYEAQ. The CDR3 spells CASSFNGDSYEQYF. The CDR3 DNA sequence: TGTGCCAGCAGCTTCAACGGGGATTCCTACGAGCAGTACTTC.